These 22 T cell receptor beta chains were all obtained from the same sample, sequenced in a study of blood T cell repertoires in COVID-19. Assay used: immunoSEQ multiplex PCR; TCRdb lists only in-frame clones, some missing. The sample records approximately 300,000 clones, around 87% being singletons. Sequencing was performed on PBMCs or T cells enriched from blood (not recorded which). These TCRs come from a woman aged 25 to 39 who had recovered from COVID-19.

There are a few counts of this clone. V and J are TRBV2 and TRBJ1-5; D may be TRBD1 (6 bases). The V end lost 5 bases, the J end lost 0 bases, and 11 bases lay between the germline ends. Germline V lookup: CDR1 SNHLY, CDR2 FYNNEI. The CDR3 contains 15 residues. In nucleotides, the CDR3 is TGTGCCAGCAGTCTTAACAGGGTTAGCAATCAGCCCCAGCATTTT. Translated, it gives CASSLNRVSNQPQHF. Full variable domain (remainder filled in from reference TRBV2 and TRBJ1-5): EPEVTQTPSHQVTQMGQEVILRCVPISNHLYFYWYRQILGQKVEFLVSFYNNEISEKSEIFDDQFSVERPDGSNFTLKIRSTKLEDSAMYFCASSLNRVSNQPQHFGDGTRLSIL.

This clone has a single count. The chain employs TRBV7-9 and TRBJ1-4, with 8 bases identical to TRBD1. V gave up 5 bases and J gave up 6 bases; unmatched junction bases: 5. This CDR3 has 14 amino acids. Germline values: CDR1 SEHNR, CDR2 FQNEAQ (reference sequence). The CDR3 nucleotides are TGTGCCAGCAGCCTTGGGACAGGAGATGAAAAACTGTTTTTT. Protein: CASSLGTGDEKLFF.

This chain connects TRBV3-1 (or the pseudogene TRBV3-2) to TRBJ2-7; D perhaps matches TRBD1 (5 bases). This CDR3 is 16 amino acids long. The germline CDR1 and CDR2 sequences are LGHDT and YNNKEL (reference sequence). The ends were cut back, 1 base at V and 0 bases at J, with 13 bases in the middle. CDR3 loop: CASSQGLGAYSYEQYF. The CDR3 DNA sequence: TGTGCCAGCAGCCAAGGCTTAGGGGCCTACTCCTACGAGCAGTACTTC.

The J gene is TRBJ1-5, the V gene TRBV6-5; 8 positions match TRBD1. The CDR3 runs to 13 residues. V lost 6 bases, J lost 6 bases, and 4 bases stayed unmatched. CDR1 and CDR2 from the germline V gene are MNHEY and SVGAGI. CDR3 nucleotides: TGTGCCAGCAGCCAGGGGGCAGGTCAGCCCCAGCATTTT. Its translation: CASSQGAGQPQHF.

The chain employs TRBV5-1 and TRBJ2-1; D unclear. From germline, CDR1 is SGHRS and CDR2 YFSETQ. Trimming removed 0 bases at V and 5 bases at J, with 18 bases between. This CDR3 region has 17 residues. CDR3 region: CASSLDVARGWNNEQFF. CDR3 sequence (DNA): TGCGCCAGCAGCTTGGACGTTGCTCGCGGTTGGAACAATGAGCAGTTCTTC.

The chain joins TRBV2 to TRBJ1-3, with D possibly matching TRBD1 (6 bases). This CDR3 is built from 14 residues. CDR1 SNHLY and CDR2 FYNNEI come from the germline V gene. V was shortened by 7 bases and J by 7 bases, with 17 bases between the two germline ends. The CDR3 reads CASTPTGQTNTIYF. Written as DNA, the CDR3 is TGTGCCAGCACCCCGACAGGACAGACGAACACCATATATTTT. Drawing the rest from reference TRBV2 and TRBJ1-3, the complete variable domain is EPEVTQTPSHQVTQMGQEVILRCVPISNHLYFYWYRQILGQKVEFLVSFYNNEISEKSEIFDDQFSVERPDGSNFTLKIRSTKLEDSAMYFCASTPTGQTNTIYFGEGSWLTVV.

The chain links TRBV4-1 to TRBJ1-1; D is undetermined. V shed 0 bases and J shed 4 bases, with 9 bases lying between them. Germline values: CDR1 MGHRA, CDR2 YSYEKL. The CDR3 totals 14 residues. The CDR3 loop is CASSQEEGSTEAFF. The CDR3 bases are TGCGCCAGCAGCCAAGAGGAGGGAAGCACTGAAGCTTTCTTT.

This chain connects TRBV19 to TRBJ1-6; unclear D gene. V lost 9 bases to trimming and J lost 8 bases, with 17 bases between them. The CDR3 totals 14 residues. Germline CDR1 reads LNHDA; CDR2 reads SQIVND (reference sequence). CDR3 sequence reads: CASKAPRRDSPLHF. As DNA, the CDR3 is TGTGCCAGCAAGGCCCCCAGGCGGGATTCACCCCTCCACTTT.

This sequence joins TRBV9 and TRBJ2-3, with 12 bases that match TRBD2. V shed 4 bases, J shed 0 bases, and the junction held 6 bases outside the gene matches. The CDR3 covers 17 residues. Germline-derived CDR1 and CDR2 are SGDLS and YYNGEE. CDR3 DNA sequence: TGTGCCAGCAGCCCCCGGACTAGCGGGATTAGCACAGATACGCAGTATTTT. It is translated as CASSPRTSGISTDTQYF.

V is TRBV2 and J is TRBJ1-2, with D possibly TRBD1 on 5 matching bases. CDR1 is SNHLY and CDR2 is FYNNEI in the germline V gene. V lost 6 bases, J lost 3 bases, and 14 bases lay in between. The CDR3 runs to 14 residues. The CDR3 bases are TGTGCCAGCAGCCTGGCAGGGCGCCACTATGGCTACACCTTC. It specifies CASSLAGRHYGYTF.

CDR3 sequence reads: CATSGLTGQKTQYF. The DNA for the CDR3 is TGTGCCACCAGCGGGCTGACAGGGCAGAAGACCCAGTACTTC. The chain joins TRBV15 to TRBJ2-5, with TRBD1 matching 7 bases. Per germline, CDR1 LNHNV and CDR2 YYDKDF (reference sequence). J lost 6 bases, V lost 5 bases, and 9 bases had no gene match. This CDR3 is 14 amino acids long.

The rearrangement joins TRBV15 to TRBJ1-4; 7 nucleotides agree with TRBD1. The CDR3 sequence is 15 residues long. The junction had 10 bases not matched to a gene; V was cut back by 6 bases and J by 6 bases. In germline, CDR1 is LNHNV, CDR2 YYDKDF (reference sequence). The CDR3 DNA reads as TGTGCCACCAGTACCGGACAGGTCTTGTATGAAAAACTGTTTTTT. Protein: CATSTGQVLYEKLFF. Using reference TRBV15 and TRBJ1-4 for the parts outside the CDR3, the full variable domain is DAMVIQNPRYQVTQFGKPVTLSCSQTLNHNVMYWYQQKSSQAPKLLFHYYDKDFNNEADTPDNFQSRRPNTSFCFLDIRSPGLGDTAMYLCATSTGQVLYEKLFFGSGTQLSVL.

This chain uses TRBV7-2 with TRBJ2-1; TRBD1 matches at 8 bases. Germline assignment: CDR1 SGHTA and CDR2 FQGNSA. This CDR3 has 16 residues. The J segment lost 7 bases and the V segment lost 5 bases, leaving 13 bases of the junction unmatched. The chain's CDR3 is CASSVAPGQVFNEQFF. As DNA, the CDR3 is TGTGCCAGCAGCGTTGCCCCGGGACAGGTTTTTAATGAGCAGTTCTTC.

This chain joins TRBV7-2 and TRBJ2-5; D is possibly TRBD2 (5 bases). The V and J ends lost 4 bases and 2 bases respectively, with 11 bases between them. The CDR3 is 14 amino acids. The V gene's germline CDR1 is SGHTA and CDR2 FQGNSA. The chain's CDR3 is CASSSRVQQETQYF. DNA of the CDR3: TGTGCCAGCAGCTCGCGGGTTCAGCAAGAGACCCAGTACTTC.

Notes on this clone: Other DNA sequences from this sample encode an identical CDR3 as well. This chain uses TRBV7-9 with TRBJ1-1, with 8 bases fitting TRBD1. With V trimmed by 5 bases and J by 3 bases, 5 bases remained unmatched. The length of the CDR3 is 14 residues. Germline V CDR1 and CDR2: SEHNR, FQNEAQ (reference sequence). CDR3 coding DNA: TGTGCCAGCAGCCGTACAGGGGGTTACACTGAAGCTTTCTTT. Translating it yields CASSRTGGYTEAFF. The complete variable domain, with remaining parts taken from reference TRBV7-9 and TRBJ1-1, reads DTGVSQNPRHKITKRGQNVTFRCDPISEHNRLYWYRQTLGQGPEFLTYFQNEAQLEKSRLLSDRFSAERPKGSFSTLEIQRTEQGDSAMYLCASSRTGGYTEAFFGQGTRLTVV.

CDR3 DNA: TGTGCCAGTAGCCTCACCGGAGGCGGATACGAGCAGTACTTC. Protein: CASSLTGGGYEQYF. The chain couples TRBV19 to TRBJ2-7; the D gene is possibly TRBD2 (5 bases). The ends were cut back, 6 bases at V and 4 bases at J, with 16 bases in the middle. The length of the CDR3 is 14 residues. Germline CDR1 LNHDA, CDR2 SQIVND (reference sequence).

The chain carries TRBV5-1 and TRBJ2-5; D possibly corresponds to TRBD1 (6 bases). Trimming pared 0 bases from V and 5 bases from J, leaving 17 bases between. CDR1 is SGHRS, CDR2 YFSETQ, per germline. The CDR3 contains 16 residues. Here the CDR3 reads CASSLDVWGRGETQYF. In DNA, the CDR3 is TGCGCCAGCAGCTTGGATGTGTGGGGGCGCGGCGAGACCCAGTACTTC. The full variable domain, rest sourced from reference TRBV5-1 and TRBJ2-5, is KAGVTQTPRYLIKTRGQQVTLSCSPISGHRSVSWYQQTPGQGLQFLFEYFSETQRNKGNFPGRFSGRQFSNSRSEMNVSTLELGDSALYLCASSLDVWGRGETQYFGPGTRLLVL.

This clone was counted once. The rearrangement uses TRBV3-1 (or the pseudogene TRBV3-2) and TRBJ1-2; D is uncertain. V lost 1 base and J 3 bases, leaving 12 bases between the germline ends. CDR3 size: 15 residues. CDR1 and CDR2 from the germline V gene are LGHDT and YNNKEL (reference sequence). The CDR3 DNA reads as TGTGCCAGCAGCCAAGTTGGGCTCAACGACTATGGCTACACCTTC. It translates to CASSQVGLNDYGYTF.

The rearrangement joins TRBV19 to TRBJ1-5, with 8 bases fitting TRBD1. The germline V gene has CDR1 LNHDA and CDR2 SQIVND (reference sequence). There are 13 residues in the CDR3. The J segment lost 6 bases and the V segment lost 10 bases, leaving 8 bases of the junction unmatched. CDR3 protein: CATAGQGPQPQHF. The CDR3 nucleotides read TGTGCCACCGCTGGACAGGGCCCTCAGCCCCAGCATTTT.

The chain couples TRBV6-5 to TRBJ1-1; D is possibly TRBD1 (5 bases). The CDR3 totals 13 residues. CDR1 MNHEY and CDR2 SVGAGI come from the germline V gene. Trimming took 6 bases from V and 4 from J, leaving 12 bases between them. CDR3 bases: TGTGCCAGCAGGCAGACAGAGAGCACTGAAGCTTTCTTT. Protein product: CASRQTESTEAFF.

V and J are TRBV19 and TRBJ2-3, with 7 bases identical to TRBD1. Germline CDR1 LNHDA, CDR2 SQIVND (reference sequence). The CDR3 loop spans 16 amino acids. J lost 6 bases, V lost 7 bases, and 16 bases had no gene match. As DNA, the CDR3 is TGTGCCAGTACTTCTGGCCGGGACAGCAAGTTGGATACGCAGTATTTT. Translating it yields CASTSGRDSKLDTQYF.

The chain is built from TRBV20-1 and TRBJ1-2; D remains unclear. The V gene's germline CDR1 is DFQATT and CDR2 SNEGSKA (reference sequence). The V end was cut by 3 bases, the J end by 8 bases, with 22 bases between. The CDR3 length is 15 residues. CDR3: CSASQPRTGNEGYTF. DNA for the CDR3: TGCAGTGCTAGTCAGCCTCGGACTGGGAATGAGGGCTACACCTTC.